This record concerns one TCR beta chain sequence. As yet, its antigen is unknown. The data were obtained in a study of blood T cells in healthy people across ages. A second about 6 to 12 cycle PCR used barcoded and J-beta primers. TCRdb reanalysed the 5' RACE reads using MiXCR and keeps one entry per CDR3 protein. The sample includes fewer than 900,000 distinct CDR3 sequences, roughly 47% of them seen just once. General observations from the study: While age rose, TCR beta diversity per million T cells dropped in a roughly linear way.

This CDR3 is built from 16 residues. Germline V gene sequence: CDR1 SEHNR, CDR2 FQNEAQ (reference sequence). The V and J ends lost 5 bases and 0 bases, in that order; junction bases with no gene match: 8. Peripheral blood, approximately 10 milliliters per donor, was collected. V usage is TRBV7-9 and J usage is TRBJ2-5; 8 bases fit TRBD1. The clonotype was recovered from a woman aged 60-75 years in good health. The sample consisted of blood. In DNA, the CDR3 is TGTGCCAGCAGCCCCAAGACAGGGGTCTACCAAGAGACCCAGTACTTC. Translating gives CASSPKTGVYQETQYF.